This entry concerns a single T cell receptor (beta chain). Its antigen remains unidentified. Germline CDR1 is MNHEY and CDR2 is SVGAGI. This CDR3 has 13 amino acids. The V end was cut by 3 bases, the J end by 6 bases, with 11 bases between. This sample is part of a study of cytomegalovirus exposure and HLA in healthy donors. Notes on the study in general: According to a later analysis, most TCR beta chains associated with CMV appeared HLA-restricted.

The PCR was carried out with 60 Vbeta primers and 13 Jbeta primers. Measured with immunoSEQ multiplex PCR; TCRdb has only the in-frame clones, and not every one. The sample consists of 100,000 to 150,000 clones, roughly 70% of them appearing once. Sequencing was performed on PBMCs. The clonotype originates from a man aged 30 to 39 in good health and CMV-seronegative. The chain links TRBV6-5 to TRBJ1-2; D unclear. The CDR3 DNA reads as TGTGCCAGCAGTTATCGTGAGGGAGATGGCTACACCTTC. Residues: CASSYREGDGYTF.